These 32 T cell receptor beta chains share one sample of origin, sequenced in a study of blood T cells in healthy people across ages. Through a sample-barcoded 5' primer and a J-beta primer mix, a second PCR was run for roughly 7 to 12 cycles. TCRdb recomputed calls from the 5' RACE reads with MiXCR, one row per CDR3 protein. The sample has approximately 960,000 distinct CDR3 sequences; approximately 32% are singletons. These data also featured in a second study, about T cells of mothers and their children.

The sample consisted of blood. The receptors were gathered from a woman in her forties in good health.

This clonotype came up many times. The chain links TRBV3-1 to TRBJ2-7; 9 nucleotides agree with TRBD1. This CDR3 comprises 16 residues. J lost 0 bases, V lost 1 base, and 4 bases had no gene match. The germline CDR1 and CDR2 sequences are LGHDT and YNNKEL (reference sequence). CDR3 nucleotides: TGTGCCAGCAGCCAAGGGGGACAGGGATACTCCTACGAGCAGTACTTC. Its protein is CASSQGGQGYSYEQYF.

The chain has TRBV6-5 and TRBJ2-5; TRBD1 matches 7 bases. The DNA end favors TRBJ2-7, so the J call may be wrong. The germline V gene has CDR1 MNHEY and CDR2 SVGAGI. The CDR3 has 15 amino acids. CDR3: CASSKSSGTAYEQYF. In nucleotides, the CDR3 is TGTGCCAGCAGTAAATCTTCCGGGACAGCCTACGAGCAGTACTTC.

A word on this clonotype: A read error may explain this, as a much larger clone is one base away. The chain joins TRBV27 to TRBJ1-2; D not certain. The germline V gene has CDR1 MNHEY and CDR2 SMNVEV (reference sequence). Trimming pared 3 bases from V and 0 bases from J, leaving 5 bases between. CDR3 length: 13 residues. The CDR3 region is CASSFQPNYGYTF. The DNA of the CDR3 is TGTGCCAGCAGTTTTCAGCCTAACTATGGCTACACCTTC.

This chain joins TRBV14 and TRBJ2-3; D may be TRBD1 (6 bases). Between the trimmed V and J ends, which lost 1 base and 7 bases, there was a span of 12 bases. This CDR3 has 14 amino acids. Per the germline V gene, CDR1 is SGHDN and CDR2 is FVKESK. CDR3 sequence (DNA): TGTGCCAGCAGCCAAGCAAGAGGGGGAAATACGCAGTATTTT. Translation: CASSQARGGNTQYF.

The table lists this clonotype with many counts. The genes are TRBV7-9 and TRBJ2-7; 10 bases fit TRBD1. The V and J ends lost 4 bases and 6 bases, in that order; junction bases with no gene match: 9. The germline CDR1 and CDR2 sequences are SEHNR and FQNEAQ (reference sequence). This CDR3 has 15 residues. The CDR3: CASSSTGTGDSEQYF. The DNA for the CDR3 is TGTGCCAGCAGCTCGACCGGGACAGGGGATTCCGAGCAGTACTTC.

This clonotype has at least ten counts. The rearrangement links TRBV7-9 to TRBJ2-7; perhaps TRBD2 as D (5 bases). The CDR3 is 13 amino acids. CDR1 is SEHNR and CDR2 is FQNEAQ in the germline V gene (reference sequence). V lost 3 bases and J 2 bases, leaving 8 bases between the germline ends. The CDR3 here is CASSLGATYEQYF. DNA of the CDR3: TGTGCCAGCAGCTTGGGAGCTACCTACGAGCAGTACTTC.

The chain couples TRBV29-1 to TRBJ2-3; tentatively, D is TRBD2 (6 bases). The ends were cut back, 4 bases at V and 4 bases at J, with 9 bases in the middle. Germline V gives CDR1 SQVTM, CDR2 ANQGSEA. This CDR3 spans 12 amino acids. The CDR3 nucleotides read TGCAGCGTTGGCCGGGACTCAGATACGCAGTATTTT. Translation: CSVGRDSDTQYF.

On this clonotype: This clone may be a read error of a much larger clone one base away. V is TRBV24-1 and J is TRBJ2-3; tentative D call: TRBD2 (6 bases). Trimming cost V 2 bases and J 0 bases, with 11 bases left between them. Germline V gives CDR1 KGHDR, CDR2 SFDVKD. This CDR3 is built from 16 residues. The DNA for the CDR3 is TGTGCCACCAGTGATTGTCAGGCGGGGAGCACAGATACGCAGTATTTT. This encodes CATSDCQAGSTDTQYF.

This clonotype was detected a few times. The rearrangement uses TRBV18 and TRBJ1-2; a weak D match, TRBD1 (5 bases). Looked up from germline, CDR1 is KGHSH and CDR2 is LQKENI. CDR3 length: 14 amino acids. Trimming cost V 2 bases and J 6 bases, with 13 bases left between them. The CDR3 nucleotides read TGTGCCAGCTCACCAAGGGACTTCAGGAATGGCTACACCTTC. Residues: CASSPRDFRNGYTF.

The table lists this clonotype with many counts. The rearrangement links TRBV24-1 to TRBJ2-5; 13 bases agree with TRBD2. Germline V CDR1 and CDR2: KGHDR, SFDVKD. This CDR3 is built from 15 residues. Trimming cost V 5 bases and J 5 bases; bases outside gene matches: 4. CDR3: CATSARLAGGETQYF. The CDR3 nucleotides read TGTGCCACCAGTGCCCGACTAGCGGGGGGTGAGACCCAGTACTTC.

This clonotype was observed many times. The chain employs TRBV5-1 and TRBJ2-5; D is unresolved. This CDR3 comprises 14 residues. CDR1 SGHRS and CDR2 YFSETQ come from the germline V gene. Trimming cost V 1 base and J 5 bases, with 12 bases left between them. The CDR3 here is CASSLPDHKETQYF. CDR3 nucleotide sequence: TGCGCCAGCAGCTTGCCGGATCATAAGGAGACCCAGTACTTC. The full variable domain, its missing parts supplied by reference TRBV5-1 and TRBJ2-5, is KAGVTQTPRYLIKTRGQQVTLSCSPISGHRSVSWYQQTPGQGLQFLFEYFSETQRNKGNFPGRFSGRQFSNSRSEMNVSTLELGDSALYLCASSLPDHKETQYFGPGTRLLVL.

This clonotype turned up a few times. This chain joins TRBV9 and TRBJ2-1; 15 bases align to TRBD2. Germline CDR1 and CDR2: SGDLS and YYNGEE. The trim removed 3 bases at V and 4 bases at J, leaving 5 bases unmatched. The CDR3 runs 17 residues. The CDR3 DNA is TGTGCCAGCAGCGGGACTAGCGGGGGGGAATCATACAATGAGCAGTTCTTC. Its protein is CASSGTSGGESYNEQFF. The whole variable domain, remainder taken from reference TRBV9 and TRBJ2-1, is DSGVTQTPKHLITATGQRVTLRCSPRSGDLSVYWYQQSLDQGLQFLIQYYNGEERAKGNILERFSAQQFPDLHSELNLSSLELGDSALYFCASSGTSGGESYNEQFFGPGTRLTVL.

This clonotype was seen more than once but under ten times. The V call is TRBV20-1, the J call TRBJ2-4, with a weak D call TRBD1 (5 bases). CDR3 length: 12 amino acids. V was shortened by 7 bases and J by 7 bases, with 14 bases between the two germline ends. Per the germline V gene, CDR1 is DFQATT and CDR2 is SNEGSKA (reference sequence). The chain's CDR3 is CSVGHTRNIQYF. In nucleotides, the CDR3 is TGCAGTGTTGGACACACCCGGAACATTCAGTACTTC.

V gene TRBV5-1 combines with J gene TRBJ2-1; no definite D call. Looked up from germline, CDR1 is SGHRS and CDR2 is YFSETQ. The CDR3 length is 16 residues. V was clipped by 0 bases and J by 0 bases, with 10 bases between them. This chain's CDR3 is CASSLAGQFSYNEQFF. DNA for the CDR3: TGCGCCAGCAGCTTGGCGGGCCAGTTCTCCTACAATGAGCAGTTCTTC.

This clonotype came up many times. V and J are TRBV10-3 and TRBJ2-5, with D perhaps matching TRBD1 (5 bases). The CDR3 runs 12 residues. Germline V gives CDR1 ENHRY, CDR2 SYGVKD. The V and J ends lost 8 bases and 5 bases respectively, with 12 bases between them. CDR3 in amino acids: CAIHPGSETQYF. In DNA, the CDR3 is TGTGCCATCCATCCAGGGTCGGAGACCCAGTACTTC.

About this clonotype itself: A much larger clone differs from this one at a single base, so this may be a read error. CDR3 amino acids: CASSPGFQGLGAYEQYF. The CDR3 bases are TGTGCCAGCAGCCCCGGATTTCAGGGACTGGGGGCCTACGAGCAGTACTTC. This sequence joins TRBV6-6 and TRBJ2-4; the D gene is possibly TRBD2 (6 bases). Near its end, the DNA agrees better with TRBJ2-7, so the J call may be wrong. The CDR3 has 17 residues. Per germline, CDR1 MNHNY and CDR2 SVGAGI (reference sequence).

This clonotype was seen many times. This chain's CDR3 is CASSFLQGSSYEQYF. The CDR3 DNA reads as TGCGCCAGCAGCTTCTTGCAGGGGAGCTCCTACGAGCAGTACTTC. This rearrangement joins TRBV5-1 to TRBJ2-7, with a possible D match to TRBD1 (6 bases). Trimming removed 2 bases from V and 0 bases from J, with 12 bases in between. CDR3 length: 15 amino acids. Germline V CDR1 and CDR2: SGHRS, YFSETQ.

Ten or more counts support this clonotype. The V and J genes are TRBV27 and TRBJ1-2; 8 nucleotides line up with TRBD1. CDR1 is MNHEY and CDR2 is SMNVEV in the germline V gene (reference sequence). With 5 bases clipped from V and 4 bases from J, the junction kept 6 bases outside the gene matches. The CDR3 sequence is 14 residues long. The CDR3 coding sequence is TGTGCCAGCAGTCCGACAGGGGATCTCTATGGCTACACCTTC. Translation gives CASSPTGDLYGYTF.

In its sample, this clonotype was seen a few times. This chain connects TRBV10-3 to TRBJ1-1; 12 nucleotides line up with TRBD1. Looked up from germline, CDR1 is ENHRY and CDR2 is SYGVKD. V shed 6 bases and J 5 bases; nucleotides not matched to a gene: 13. The CDR3 spans 17 residues. This chain's CDR3 is CAISLSEGQGARTEAFF. CDR3 nucleotide sequence: TGTGCCATCAGCCTGTCCGAGGGACAGGGGGCGCGGACTGAAGCTTTCTTT.

The chain links TRBV29-1 to TRBJ1-2; possible D gene TRBD1, 6 bases. Trimming left V 2 bases short and J 2 bases short, with 15 bases between. CDR3 size: 15 residues. Looked up from germline, CDR1 is SQVTM and CDR2 is ANQGSEA. CDR3 in amino acids: CSVERHREGNYGYTF. The CDR3 bases are TGCAGCGTTGAACGACACAGGGAGGGAAACTATGGCTACACCTTC.

In regard to this clonotype: A read error may be the cause here, since a much bigger clone is one base away. The chain recombines TRBV4-1 with TRBJ2-7, with TRBD1 matching over 9 bases. J was trimmed by 5 bases and V by 8 bases; bases with no gene match: 13. Germline V gene lookup returns CDR1 MGHRA and CDR2 YSYEKL. The CDR3 extends over 15 amino acids. CDR3 protein: CASGLVTGQGHEQYF. The CDR3 bases are TGCGCCAGCGGCCTCGTAACGGGACAGGGACACGAGCAGTACTTC.

The genes are TRBV11-2 and TRBJ2-5, with D perhaps TRBD1 or TRBD2 (6 bases each). V was clipped by 1 base and J by 13 bases, with 10 bases between them. Germline-derived CDR1 and CDR2 are SGHAT and FQNNGV. The CDR3 spans 11 residues. For the CDR3, the DNA is TGTGCCAGCAGCTTAGCGGGGGCTTCGTACTTC. It yields the protein CASSLAGASYF.

This clonotype was seen ten or more times. The chain uses TRBV4-1 and TRBJ2-7; 8 bases are a match to TRBD1. V lost 1 base, J lost 5 bases, and 7 bases stayed unmatched. Germline CDR1 MGHRA, CDR2 YSYEKL. The CDR3 consists of 15 residues. CDR3 loop: CASSQGPDRVHEQYF. The CDR3 DNA sequence: TGCGCCAGCAGCCAAGGCCCGGACAGGGTCCACGAGCAGTACTTC.

In its sample, this clonotype was seen a few times. The J gene is TRBJ2-7, the V gene TRBV29-1, with D perhaps matching TRBD1 (6 bases). Germline V gives CDR1 SQVTM, CDR2 ANQGSEA. The CDR3 spans 13 residues. V was clipped by 2 bases and J by 12 bases, with 20 bases between them. CDR3 loop: CSVETPLDSFLYF. The DNA for the CDR3 is TGCAGCGTTGAAACCCCGTTGGACAGTTTTCTGTACTTC.

This clonotype has more than one count but fewer than ten. The V and J genes are TRBV2 and TRBJ1-6; D is uncertain. CDR1 and CDR2 (germline): SNHLY, FYNNEI. This CDR3 is built from 12 residues. V was shortened by 4 bases and J by 8 bases, with 6 bases between the two germline ends. The CDR3 DNA is TGTGCCAGCAGTGTGGGTGATTCACCCCTCCACTTT. Its translation is CASSVGDSPLHF.

DNA of the CDR3: TGTGCCAGCAGAAAAGACACAATCTCTCGAGGCTACACCTTC. Encoded protein: CASRKDTISRGYTF. The rearrangement joins TRBV6-5 to TRBJ1-2; no reliable D call. CDR3 length equals 14 residues. Trimming took 6 bases from V and 8 from J, leaving 19 bases between them. Germline V lookup: CDR1 MNHEY, CDR2 SVGAGI.

V is TRBV6-6 and J is TRBJ2-1; 8 bases match TRBD1. With V trimmed by 5 bases and J by 8 bases, 11 bases remained unmatched. This CDR3 region has 15 residues. CDR1 MNHNY and CDR2 SVGAGI come from the germline V gene (reference sequence). The CDR3 loop is CASSPTGGFSYEQFF. CDR3 DNA sequence: TGTGCCAGCAGTCCTACAGGGGGTTTTTCCTATGAGCAGTTCTTC.

The sample holds many counts of this clonotype. This chain joins TRBV20-1 and TRBJ1-5, with a possible D match to TRBD1 (6 bases). This CDR3 contains 14 residues. Deletions cut 6 bases from V and 7 bases from J, with 19 bases between. Germline values: CDR1 DFQATT, CDR2 SNEGSKA (reference sequence). This CDR3 is CSASGVRTWQPQHF. CDR3 nucleotides: TGCAGTGCGTCAGGGGTTCGCACGTGGCAGCCCCAGCATTTT.

This clonotype was counted only a few times. The V and J genes are TRBV20-1 and TRBJ1-2; D perhaps matches TRBD1 (6 bases). Germline V CDR1 and CDR2: DFQATT, SNEGSKA (reference sequence). V gave up 6 bases and J gave up 0 bases, with 17 bases separating them. The CDR3 has 15 amino acids. Here the CDR3 reads CSAPERGGTNYGYTF. The CDR3 DNA reads TGCAGTGCCCCCGAGAGGGGGGGGACTAACTATGGCTACACCTTC.

This clonotype came up a few times. The rearrangement uses TRBV12-3 or TRBV12-4 and TRBJ2-7; 8 bases are shared with TRBD1. V was pared by 3 bases and J by 5 bases, with 15 bases of the junction left unmatched. The length of the CDR3 is 17 residues. CDR3 residues: CASSFFQVRGRRNEQYF. The CDR3 region has the DNA TGTGCCAGCAGTTTTTTTCAGGTCAGGGGGCGAAGGAACGAGCAGTACTTC.

This clonotype was recorded a few times. The gene calls are TRBV6-6 and TRBJ2-7; D may be TRBD1 or TRBD2 (5 bases each). The germline V gene encodes CDR1 MNHNY and CDR2 SVGAGI (reference sequence). V shed 5 bases and J shed 12 bases, with 20 bases lying between them. The CDR3 totals 13 residues. CDR3 sequence: CASSNPGTGAWYF. DNA for the CDR3: TGTGCCAGCAGTAACCCCGGGACCGGGGCATGGTACTTC.

This clonotype was detected only once. A much larger clone is a single base away; this may be a read error. The chain is built from TRBV29-1 and TRBJ2-1; 7 bases line up with TRBD2. The CDR3 length is 14 residues. Per germline, CDR1 SQVTM and CDR2 ANQGSEA. The V gene end was trimmed by 4 bases and the J gene end by 3 bases; junction bases not matched to a gene: 6. The CDR3 here is CSVVRAGFYNEQFF. CDR3 nucleotides: TGCAGCGTTGTACGAGCGGGGTTCTACAATGAGCAGTTCTTC.